This T cell receptor (beta chain) was retrieved from a study of blood T cell repertoires in COVID-19 (dated by TCRdb to the early 2020s). Study-wide context: Samples from collaborators originated in the United States, Italy and Spain and spanned both the acute and convalescent phases of COVID-19. HLA class I and class II types, where available, came from metadata supplied by the sample provider rather than from assay-based typing. The samples were drawn from the first 160 participants of the ongoing ImmuneRACE study and from some 1,300 subjects provided by 6 global collaborators. The repertoires were released in a freely available public database meant as a resource for research on the immune response to SARS-CoV-2. The material from the prospective study consisted of cDNA or gDNA derived from T cells, B-cell-depleted T cells, or PBMCs. Sample metadata almost always included a de-identified subject ID, COVID-19 status, age in years and sex. Subjects who had been exposed to COVID-19, were actively infected with it, or had recovered from it provided the deeply sampled blood TCRbeta repertoires that made up the dataset.

Worth noting for this clone: Its target antigen remains unknown. Qualities for individual bases were not recorded, and no much larger clone is one base off.

Beyond this particular receptor, the publication reports: Clinical and demographic metadata were provided uncurated, with the amount varying by source and participant.

CDR1 KGHDR and CDR2 SFDVKD were looked up in the germline V gene. Trimming leaves V shorter by 3 bases and J shorter by 3 bases, with the junction holding 12 bases beyond the gene matches. Inclusive of the bounding cysteine and phenylalanine, the CDR3 is 17 residues long. Solely the CDR3 DNA is kept, with 51 bases framed from the first base. TCRbeta CDR3 regions were amplified from genomic DNA using the immunoSEQ Assay, a bias-controlled multiplex PCR. Concerning the study's data processing: The number of nucleated cells in each sample was estimated by amplification of reference gene primers within the assay. To quantify the absolute abundance of each unique TCRbeta CDR3 rearrangement, sequence reads were collapsed and filtered. For each sample, productive Simpson clonality was calculated as the square root of Simpson's diversity index across productive rearrangements. Sourced from immuneACCESS, this table was stored by TCRdb with only in-frame sequences that have V and J called. A share of the clones is absent; for the studies checked, an unresolved V gene accounts for under half, and the remainder has no known explanation. V and J calls and clone size come straight from that table; D and trimming were deduced from the DNA. Across this sample there are just over 650,000 clones, with 85% to 90% seen only once. The ten largest clones capture roughly 0.25% of the sample.

Collaborating institutions collected whole blood in K2EDTA tubes following their own protocols. For TCRbeta analysis, collaborators shipped samples in one of three forms: frozen whole blood, isolated PBMCs, or DNA extracted from either of those sample types. The chain is encoded by TRBV24-1 joined to TRBJ2-7, with 8 junctional bases fitting TRBD1. The TCR sequence derives from a woman in her late teens or twenties with acute or convalescent COVID-19. Sequenced input: peripheral blood. CDR3 sequence: CATSDKSPGQAGYEQYF. At the DNA level, the sequence is TGTGCCACCAGTGATAAAAGTCCGGGACAGGCCGGCTACGAGCAGTACTTC.